These T cell receptor beta chains were read from a single sample in a study of shared clonotypes between healthy human individuals. TCRdb keeps only in-frame clones here, not all; method: immunoSEQ multiplex PCR. In the table there are fewer than 1.6 million clones, 98% to 99% of which are singletons. The source material was naive CD4+ T cells sorted from blood. The source of these receptors is a young man in good health. Both conserved end residues are part of each CDR3. D genes are given only for firm matches. A row's size may be missing; if present it is once, few, many or a size class.

DNA: TGTGCCAGCAGCCCGACCCAGCGGGCATCCCTCAAGCAGTACTTC
CDR3: CASSPTQRASLKQYF
D: -
V: TRBV5-4
size: -
J: TRBJ2-7

DNA: TGTGCCAGCAGTTTCTCGGCCTCCTACGAGCAGTACTTC
CDR3: CASSFSASYEQYF
D: -
V: TRBV28
size: -
J: TRBJ2-7

DNA: TGTGCCAGCAGTGATCCCAGGCGGCCGCTCTACGAGCAGTACTTC
CDR3: CASSDPRRPLYEQYF
D: -
V: TRBV25-1
size: -
J: TRBJ2-7

DNA: TGTGCCAGCAGCCCAGATAGCGGGAAAGAGACCCAGTACTTC
CDR3: CASSPDSGKETQYF
D: TRBD2
V: TRBV7-9
size: -
J: TRBJ2-5

DNA: TGTGCCAGCAGCATAAGGGACAGGTCCTACGAGCAGTACTTC
CDR3: CASSIRDRSYEQYF
D: TRBD1
V: TRBV11-2
size: -
J: TRBJ2-7

DNA: TGCGCCAGCAGCTTCGTAAGCGGGAGTGAAACAGATACGCAGTATTTT
CDR3: CASSFVSGSETDTQYF
D: TRBD2
V: TRBV5-1
size: once
J: TRBJ2-3

DNA: TGCGCCAGCAGTTCTCTGTGGACTAGCGGGAATTACATTCAGTACTTC
CDR3: CASSSLWTSGNYIQYF
D: TRBD2
V: TRBV4-1
size: -
J: TRBJ2-4

DNA: TGCGCCAGCAGCTTGGCCACTACTTTCGAGCAGTACTTC
CDR3: CASSLATTFEQYF
D: -
V: TRBV5-1
size: once
J: TRBJ2-7

DNA: TGTGCCAGCAGTTTATGGAAGACAGGGGTCCATACCTCCTACAATGAGCAGTTCTTC
CDR3: CASSLWKTGVHTSYNEQFF
D: TRBD1
V: TRBV27
size: -
J: TRBJ2-1

DNA: TGTGCCAGTAGTACGGGACATAAAGAGACCCAGTACTTC
CDR3: CASSTGHKETQYF
D: -
V: TRBV19
size: -
J: TRBJ2-5

DNA: TGTGCCAGCAGTCTGGCGAACTATGGCTACACCTTC
CDR3: CASSLANYGYTF
D: -
V: TRBV28
size: once
J: TRBJ1-2

DNA: TGTGCCAGCAGCTTAGCTTCGTTTTACGAGCAGTACTTC
CDR3: CASSLASFYEQYF
D: -
V: TRBV7-2
size: -
J: TRBJ2-7

DNA: TGTGCCAGCGGACAAGGGGCCGGTTCGGTTGAAAAACTGTTTTTT
CDR3: CASGQGAGSVEKLFF
D: -
V: TRBV9
size: -
J: TRBJ1-4

DNA: TGTGCCACCAGCAGAGATCTGGGACTCCAGTTCTTC
CDR3: CATSRDLGLQFF
D: -
V: TRBV15
size: -
J: TRBJ2-1

DNA: TGTGCCAGCTCACCATTAGTCAAAAGCGGGAGGGCCGGCGGCACAGATACGCAGTATTTT
CDR3: CASSPLVKSGRAGGTDTQYF
D: TRBD2
V: TRBV18
size: once
J: TRBJ2-3

DNA: TGCGCCAGCAGCCCGGCGACAGGAGTCTACGAGCAGTACTTC
CDR3: CASSPATGVYEQYF
D: -
V: TRBV5-1
size: -
J: TRBJ2-7